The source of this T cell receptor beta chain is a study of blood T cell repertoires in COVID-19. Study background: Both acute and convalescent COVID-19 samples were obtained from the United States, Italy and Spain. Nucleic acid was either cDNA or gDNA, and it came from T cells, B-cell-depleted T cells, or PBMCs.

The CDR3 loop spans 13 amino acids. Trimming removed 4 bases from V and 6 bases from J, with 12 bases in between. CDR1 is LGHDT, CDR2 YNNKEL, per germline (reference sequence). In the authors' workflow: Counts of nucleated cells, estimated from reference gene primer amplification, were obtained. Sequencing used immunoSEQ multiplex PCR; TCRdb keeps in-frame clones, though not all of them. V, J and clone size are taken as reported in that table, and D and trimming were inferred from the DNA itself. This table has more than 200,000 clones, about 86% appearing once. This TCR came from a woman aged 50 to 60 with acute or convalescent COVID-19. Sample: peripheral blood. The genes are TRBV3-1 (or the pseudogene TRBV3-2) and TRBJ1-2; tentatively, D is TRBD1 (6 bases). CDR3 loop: CASSPGQLDGYTF. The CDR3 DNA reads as TGTGCCAGCAGCCCCGGACAGCTCGATGGCTACACCTTC.